This is a list of T cell receptor beta chains from one sample in a study of identifying expanded T cells in peripheral blood. Measured with immunoSEQ multiplex PCR; TCRdb has only the in-frame clones, and not every one. Of around 100,000 clones in the sample, around 88% were seen once. The sequenced sample consisted of blood. All receptors come from a person aged 18 to 75 in good health. The CDR3 runs from the conserved cysteine through the conserved F or W. A D gene is named only where the DNA matches it firmly. The size entry is marked missing in some rows and otherwise reads once, few, many or a size class.

TGTGCCAGCACAACAGGGGGCTGGCCCTATGGCTACACCTTC | CASTTGGWPYGYTF | TRBV5-6 | NA | 14 | TRBJ1-2 | TRBD1
TGTGCCATCAGTGATTCTCCGGGACTAGAATTCCGGCAGTACTTC | CAISDSPGLEFRQYF | TRBV10-3 | once | 15 | TRBJ2-7 | TRBD2
TGTGCCAGCAGTCTCTGGAACACTGAAGCTTTCTTT | CASSLWNTEAFF | TRBV7-9 | NA | 12 | TRBJ1-1 | NA
TGTGCCAGCAGTGAACGATTCATATGGGCGGGTCTTAGCAATCAGCCCCAGCATTTT | CASSERFIWAGLSNQPQHF | TRBV6-1 | NA | 19 | TRBJ1-5 | NA
TGTGCCAGCAGTTATTGGTCCCTCGGCTACACCTTC | CASSYWSLGYTF | TRBV6-5 | NA | 12 | TRBJ1-2 | NA
TGTGCCAGCAGCTTTGAGCGGGGGCCGCTCAATGAGCAGTTCTTC | CASSFERGPLNEQFF | TRBV11-2 | NA | 15 | TRBJ2-1 | TRBD2
TGTGCCAGCAGCTTCACCTGGCAGTGGACAGATACGCAGTATTTT | CASSFTWQWTDTQYF | TRBV11-1 | NA | 15 | TRBJ2-3 | NA
TGTGCCAGCAGCTCCGGGACAGGGGTTCCCCAGTACTTC | CASSSGTGVPQYF | TRBV7-2 | NA | 13 | TRBJ2-5 | TRBD1
TGCGCCAGCAGCCAAATAGACAGGAAGCAAGAGACCCAGTACTTC | CASSQIDRKQETQYF | TRBV4-1 | NA | 15 | TRBJ2-5 | NA
TGCGCCAGCTCTATACAGGGCGGGGGGCCCTACGAGCAGTACTTC | CASSIQGGGPYEQYF | TRBV5-1 | many | 15 | TRBJ2-7 | TRBD2
TGTGCCAGCAGCTCCTCTCACGGCGGGGGTAATGAGCAGTTCTTC | CASSSSHGGGNEQFF | TRBV11-2 | NA | 15 | TRBJ2-1 | TRBD2
TGTGCCAGCAGTGAACAGATAAGTGAGCAGTTCTTC | CASSEQISEQFF | TRBV6-1 | NA | 12 | TRBJ2-1 | NA
TGTGCCAGCAGTCAAACGGGGACCACAGATACGCAGTATTTT | CASSQTGTTDTQYF | TRBV6-5 | NA | 14 | TRBJ2-3 | NA
TGTGCCAGCAGTTATTTGGTCCGGGGGGGTGAAGCTTTCTTT | CASSYLVRGGEAFF | TRBV6-5 | NA | 14 | TRBJ1-1 | NA
TGCGCCAGCAGCCTGTTGGAGAGCCGGCACGGGGAGCTGTTTTTT | CASSLLESRHGELFF | TRBV5-1 | NA | 15 | TRBJ2-2 | NA
TGTGCCAGCAGCCTATTATCCGCCTGGAAACTAGAGGAGACCCAGTACTTC | CASSLLSAWKLEETQYF | TRBV7-8 | NA | 17 | TRBJ2-5 | NA
TGCGCCAGCAGCTTGGAACTCCACGAGCAGTACTTC | CASSLELHEQYF | TRBV5-1 | NA | 12 | TRBJ2-7 | NA
TGTGCCAGCAGCTTAGACGGGGTTTATTCACCCCTCCACTTT | CASSLDGVYSPLHF | TRBV7-2 | NA | 14 | TRBJ1-6 | NA
TGTGCCAGCAGCCTGGGGGCAGGGGGGCCCAAAGAGACCCAGTACTTC | CASSLGAGGPKETQYF | TRBV11-2 | few | 16 | TRBJ2-5 | NA
TGTGCCAGCAGCTTAGCGGGGGGGCGCGATGAGCAGTTCTTC | CASSLAGGRDEQFF | TRBV7-9 | NA | 14 | TRBJ2-1 | NA
TGTGCCACCAGCAGAGATCGAGGGAGCGGAAACACCATATATTTT | CATSRDRGSGNTIYF | TRBV15 | NA | 15 | TRBJ1-3 | NA
TGTGCCAGTAGTATCCTTGGACAGGGGAACACCGGGGAGCTGTTTTTT | CASSILGQGNTGELFF | TRBV19 | NA | 16 | TRBJ2-2 | TRBD1
TGCGCCAGCAGCCCCGATGCGGGGGCCTCCTCCTCAGATACGCAGTATTTT | CASSPDAGASSSDTQYF | TRBV4-3 | NA | 17 | TRBJ2-3 | NA
TGTGCCAGTAGTCCGGCGGCGGGACAGGGCACAGATACGCAGTATTTT | CASSPAAGQGTDTQYF | TRBV19 | NA | 16 | TRBJ2-3 | TRBD1
TGTGCCAGCAGCCCACAGGGGGCAAGGGAAAAACTGTTTTTT | CASSPQGAREKLFF | TRBV4-2 | NA | 14 | TRBJ1-4 | TRBD1
TGTGCCAGCAGCACGGGGACAGGGGGTGTCTACGAGCAGTACTTC | CASSTGTGGVYEQYF | TRBV13 | NA | 15 | TRBJ2-7 | TRBD1
TGTGCCTGGAGTGAAGGGTTCGGGGCTTTCTTT | CAWSEGFGAFF | TRBV30 | few | 11 | TRBJ1-1 | NA
TGTGCCATCAGTGAGTACGCAGAGCAGTACTTC | CAISEYAEQYF | TRBV10-3 | once | 11 | TRBJ2-7 | NA
TGTGCCAGCAGTTGGACAGGGGGCGCCATGGAAGGCTACACCTTC | CASSWTGGAMEGYTF | TRBV6-5 | NA | 15 | TRBJ1-2 | TRBD1
TGTGCCAGCTCACCACCGGGGAGGGACGATCAGCCCCAGCATTTT | CASSPPGRDDQPQHF | TRBV18 | NA | 15 | TRBJ1-5 | NA
TGTGCCAGCAGCTTAGATACCGTTCCCTATGGCTACACCTTC | CASSLDTVPYGYTF | TRBV11-2 | NA | 14 | TRBJ1-2 | NA
TGTGCCAGCAGTTCCTACCTCGGGACCTTTCACACTGAAGCTTTCTTT | CASSSYLGTFHTEAFF | TRBV27 | NA | 16 | TRBJ1-1 | NA
TGTGCCAGCAGCTTAGGGGTAAACACTGAAGCTTTCTTT | CASSLGVNTEAFF | TRBV11-3 | NA | 13 | TRBJ1-1 | NA
TGTGCCACCAGCAGAGGTTCCAACAGACTAGCTCAAGAGACCCAGTACTTC | CATSRGSNRLAQETQYF | TRBV15 | NA | 17 | TRBJ2-5 | TRBD2
TGCGCCAGCAGCTTCGATCGACAGGGGGCGAGGTTTGGGCAAGAGACCCAGTACTTC | CASSFDRQGARFGQETQYF | TRBV5-1 | NA | 19 | TRBJ2-5 | TRBD1
TGTGCCAGCAGCTTAGCTTCAGGCCGGGTCGAGACCCAGTACTTC | CASSLASGRVETQYF | TRBV7-2 | NA | 15 | TRBJ2-5 | NA
TGCGCCAGCAGCTTCCCACAGGGGAAGACCCAGTACTTC | CASSFPQGKTQYF | TRBV5-1 | NA | 13 | TRBJ2-5 | TRBD1
TGCGCCAGCAGCTTGGTGGGGACCACAGATACGCAGTATTTT | CASSLVGTTDTQYF | TRBV5-1 | NA | 14 | TRBJ2-3 | NA
TGCGCCAGCACTCAGGGAACGACAACTTACGAGCAGTACTTC | CASTQGTTTYEQYF | TRBV5-1 | NA | 14 | TRBJ2-7 | NA
TGTGCCAGCAGCTTGGGTCGGACTGGGGCCAACGTCCTGACTTTC | CASSLGRTGANVLTF | TRBV5-6 | NA | 15 | TRBJ2-6 | NA
TGTGCCAGCAGTGCGGGGGGTCAAGAGACCCAGTACTTC | CASSAGGQETQYF | TRBV28 | NA | 13 | TRBJ2-5 | TRBD2
TGTGCCTGGAGTGCCGGGACAGGGATTTGGACGCAGTATTTT | CAWSAGTGIWTQYF | TRBV30 | once | 14 | TRBJ2-3 | TRBD1